The subject of this entry is one TCR beta chain. What it recognizes is unknown. Assay used: immunoSEQ multiplex PCR; TCRdb lists only in-frame clones, some missing. The repertoire includes 5,500 to 7,500 clones, around two thirds of them detected once, and 6.5% sits in the top ten. The sample belongs to a study of tumor-infiltrating lymphocytes in localized non-small cell lung cancer. Study information: Some samples were collected after neoadjuvant chemotherapy; smokers, never-smokers and several histologies were included. Tumor tissue and non-adjacent uninvolved lung came from each patient. Whole-study results and caveats: Technical variation could not be separated from intratumor heterogeneity here. Available tissue quantity limited TCR sequencing to a patient subset.

Sequencing used uninvolved lung tissue not adjacent to the tumor. The sequence was obtained from a human donor with non-small cell lung cancer.

The CDR3 sequence is CASSLDPSNYGYTF. As DNA, the CDR3 is TGCGCCAGCAGCTTGGACCCGTCTAACTATGGCTACACCTTC. The V call is TRBV5-1, the J call TRBJ1-2; D gene ambiguous. V gave up 0 bases and J gave up 0 bases, with 6 bases separating them. The CDR3 spans 14 residues. Germline assignment: CDR1 SGHRS and CDR2 YFSETQ.